The sequence of this TCR beta chain was determined in a study of CD8+CD57+ T cells in acquired aplastic anemia. TCR beta VDJ and CDR3 profiling used genomic DNA as template. Using its own MiXCR run on the reads, TCRdb lists one record per CDR3 protein. This table has 250,000 to 350,000 distinct CDR3 sequences, 45% to 65% appearing once. Those patients picked for sequencing had displayed CD8+CD57+ cell expansion on flow cytometry. This clonotype has only one observation. Per the germline V gene, CDR1 is SQVTM and CDR2 is ANQGSEA. This CDR3 comprises 12 residues. V was clipped by 8 bases and J by 5 bases, with 13 bases between them.

The receptor's source is a human donor with aplastic anemia. Sequencing was done on a sample of sorted CD4+, CD8+, or CD8+CD57+ T cells (not recorded which) from PBMCs. V gene TRBV29-1 combines with J gene TRBJ2-1; no clear D gene. The CDR3 coding sequence is TGCAGCCGTCTAGGGCCGCACAATGAGCAGTTCTTC. Encoded protein: CSRLGPHNEQFF.